This T cell receptor beta chain was observed in a study of blood T cell repertoires in COVID-19. Study overall: Donors in the United States, Italy and Spain gave samples during acute or convalescent COVID-19. In each case, the material was cDNA or gDNA derived from T cells, B-cell-depleted T cells, or PBMCs.

The CDR3 length is 14 residues. The V and J ends lost 5 bases and 15 bases, in that order; junction bases with no gene match: 9. Germline-derived CDR1 and CDR2 are SEHNR and FQNEAQ (reference sequence). Original methodology: Researchers report that nucleated cell counts were estimated from reference gene primer amplification. The table came from immunoSEQ multiplex PCR; TCRdb's copy has only in-frame clones and leaves some out. V, J and clone size reflect that table, while D and trimming were determined from the DNA. Of 100,000 to 110,000 clones listed, roughly 87% are singletons. Sequencing input: peripheral blood. This TCR came from a young man in a cohort sampled during active COVID-19. The rearrangement joins TRBV7-9 to TRBJ2-1; 14 bases are a match to TRBD2. CDR3 region: CASSPGLAGDRLFF. In nucleotides, the CDR3 is TGTGCCAGCAGCCCGGGACTAGCGGGGGATCGGCTGTTCTTC.